This TCR beta chain stems from a study of T cells in Graves' hyperthyroidism and ophthalmopathy. Looking at the study overall: Pretreatment peripheral blood was obtained at initial diagnosis. Study-wide results and limits: Using 13 V-J features, a model discriminated ophthalmopathy from stable hyperthyroidism. Blood also carried most thyroid clonotypes expanded above 0.001.

Note on this clonotype: Antigen unknown. This sequence is one base from a far larger clone and is likely a read error.

This CDR3 has 13 amino acids. Germline CDR1 is SGHAT and CDR2 is FQNNGV. TCR beta CDR3 regions were amplified from RNA transcripts. RT-PCR in the first round (using the HTBI primer set) targeted the TCR CDR3. Each CDR3 protein gets one entry after TCRdb re-called the multiplex PCR reads with MiXCR. The sample holds over 400,000 distinct CDR3 sequences; about 20% are singletons and the top ten take approximately 49%. This receptor was obtained from a woman between 65 and 79 years old with Graves' ophthalmopathy. Specimen: blood. J is TRBJ2-5 and V is TRBV11-2, with TRBD2 identical over 7 bases. CDR3 amino acids: CASRLGREETQYF. CDR3 nucleotide sequence: TGTGCCAGCAGATTAGGGAGGGAAGAGACCCAGTACTTC.